The source of this TCR beta chain is a study of blood T cells in healthy people across ages. Alongside a J-beta primer mix, a sample-barcoded 5' primer served in a second PCR lasting about 7 to 11 cycles. Each of the cDNA molecules was tagged by a template-switch adaptor with 12 random nucleotides. From the 5' RACE reads, TCRdb called clonotypes with MiXCR, one entry per CDR3 protein. The table includes approximately 700,000 distinct CDR3 sequences, less than 40% detected once. Germline V gene sequence: CDR1 DFQATT, CDR2 SNEGSKA (reference sequence). The CDR3 spans 13 residues. V was pared by 5 bases and J by 3 bases, with 13 bases between. Overall study results and limits: Calculation of diversity from one million T cells yielded estimates considered to be underestimates. With donor CMV status unknown, expanded clonotype changes were possibly confounded.

This clonotype was seen at least ten times. Its antigen is still unknown. The TCR was taken from a woman of 80 years or more in good health. What was sequenced was blood. The chain is built from TRBV20-1 and TRBJ1-2; no reliable D call. Here the CDR3 reads CSAPAPRDYGYTF. The DNA of the CDR3 is TGCAGTGCTCCGGCCCCGAGGGACTATGGCTACACCTTC.